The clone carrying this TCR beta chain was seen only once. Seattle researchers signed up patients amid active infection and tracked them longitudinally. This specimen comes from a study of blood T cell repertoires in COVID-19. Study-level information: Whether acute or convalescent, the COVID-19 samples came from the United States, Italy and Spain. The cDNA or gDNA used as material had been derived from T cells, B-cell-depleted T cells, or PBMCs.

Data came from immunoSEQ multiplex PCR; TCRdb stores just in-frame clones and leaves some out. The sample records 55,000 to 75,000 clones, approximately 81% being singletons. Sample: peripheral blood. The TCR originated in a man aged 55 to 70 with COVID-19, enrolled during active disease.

The CDR3 DNA is TGTGCCTGGAGTGTCCCGGACAGGGCTAATCTAGCCAAAAACATTCAGTACTTC. This gives the protein CAWSVPDRANLAKNIQYF. The chain uses TRBV30 and TRBJ2-4; 8 positions agree with TRBD1. V gave up 0 bases and J gave up 0 bases; unmatched junction bases: 10. The CDR3 runs to 18 residues. Germline CDR1 reads GTSNPN; CDR2 reads SVGIG (reference sequence).